Listed here are 25 T cell receptor delta chains from one sample, sequenced in a study of gamma-delta chains in newborns, infants, children. TCRdb re-called the reads via CATT. The data contain roughly 7,400 delta-chain clones, 0.66% of them seen just once; the ten biggest clones take up about 16%. Sequenced: blood. The receptors here all came from a child who was a newborn, infant or young child, either healthy, febrile or measles-vaccinated (not recorded which).

The table lists this clone with a few counts. This likely reflects a read error, since a far larger clone is one base away. The V call is TRDV2, the J call TRDJ2, with TRDD3 matching over 9 bases. The germline gives CDR1 GEAIGNYY, CDR2 EKD. This CDR3 contains 17 residues. Unmatched junction bases numbered 8, after V lost 1 base and J lost 3 bases. CDR3 loop: CACDTSGDTSLTAQLFF. The CDR3 nucleotides are TGTGCCTGTGACACGTCGGGGGATACTTCCCTGACAGCACAACTCTTCTTT.

Turning to this clone: A read error is the likely source, as a far larger clone sits one nucleotide away. The sample holds other DNA sequences that translate to the same CDR3. The rearrangement uses TRDV2 and TRDJ3; 7 nucleotides line up with TRDD3. Germline assignment: CDR1 GEAIGNYY and CDR2 EKD. The CDR3 spans 18 residues. Written as DNA, the CDR3 is TGTGCCTGTGACACTGGGGGACCCAGCTCCTGGGACACCCGGCAGATGTTTTTC. This translates into CACDTGGPSSWDTRQMFF.

As to this clone: A much larger clonotype is one base distant, so this may be a read error. Other nucleotide sequences in the sample specify the same CDR3. V usage is TRDV2 and J usage is TRDJ3, with 7 bases lining up with TRDD3. J lost 0 bases, V lost 2 bases, and 6 bases had no gene match. CDR1 is GEAIGNYY and CDR2 is EKD in the germline V gene. The CDR3 consists of 18 residues. CDR3 nucleotide sequence: TGTGCCTGTGACAATACTGGGGACCCCTCCTGGGACACCCGACAGATGTTTTTC. The encoded protein is CACDNTGDPSWDTRQMFF.

This clone has only a few counts. The chain carries TRDV2 and TRDJ3; perhaps TRDD3 as D (6 bases). The CDR3 extends over 19 amino acids. The V gene lost 0 bases and the J gene lost 0 bases, with 14 bases spanning the gap. Germline V gene sequence: CDR1 GEAIGNYY, CDR2 EKD. The CDR3 nucleotides read TGTGCCTGTGACACCTGGGGGGTACGTAGCTCCTGGGACACCCGACAGATGTTTTTC. It specifies CACDTWGVRSSWDTRQMFF.

A few counts support this clone. Its ends do not fully match the called genes, so a read error is possible. The same CDR3 also results from other DNA sequences found in this sample. V usage is TRDV2 and J usage is TRDJ3; TRDD3 might be the D (5 bases). The CDR3 covers 21 residues. The germline V gene encodes CDR1 GEAIGNYY and CDR2 EKD. CDR3 nucleotide sequence: TGTGCCTGTGACCCGCTCGGTGGGGACCCTGCCCACTCCTGGGACACCCGGCAGATGTTTTTC. Translating gives CACDPLGGDPAHSWDTRQMFF.

In its sample, this clone ranks as large (0.1 to 1%). Other DNA sequences of this sample code for an identical CDR3. The V and J genes are TRDV2 and TRDJ2; 7 nucleotides align to TRDD3. Germline V gene sequence: CDR1 GEAIGNYY, CDR2 EKD. J was trimmed by 5 bases and V by 0 bases; bases with no gene match: 2. This CDR3 is 14 amino acids long. For the CDR3, the DNA is TGTGCCTGTGACACCTGGGGGACAACAGCACAACTCTTCTTT. The encoded protein is CACDTWGTTAQLFF.

This clone has only a few counts. A far larger clone is a single base away, which makes a read error likely. This specimen includes other DNA sequences encoding the same CDR3. This chain uses TRDV2 with TRDJ1, with 7 nucleotides matching TRDD3. V was pared by 3 bases and J by 3 bases, with 3 bases of the junction left unmatched. Germline CDR1 GEAIGNYY, CDR2 EKD. This CDR3 contains 13 residues. CDR3 sequence (DNA): TGTGCCTGTGACCACTGGGGAGCCGATAAACTCATCTTT. It translates to CACDHWGADKLIF.

This clone showed up just a few times. A much more abundant neighbour one base away suggests this may be a read error. The genes are TRDV2 and TRDJ3; D not certain. The CDR3 is 15 amino acids. Germline loops: CDR1 GEAIGNYY, CDR2 EKD. The germline V and J ends were trimmed by 2 bases and 0 bases, with 4 bases remaining between them. The CDR3 protein is CACDILSWDTRQMFF. Here the CDR3 DNA reads TGTGCCTGTGACATACTCTCCTGGGACACCCGACAGATGTTTTTC.

This clone has a handful of counts. V usage is TRDV2 and J usage is TRDJ3, with D possibly matching TRDD3 (6 bases). Trimming pared 1 base from V and 0 bases from J, leaving 15 bases between. CDR1 is GEAIGNYY and CDR2 is EKD in the germline V gene. The CDR3 extends over 19 amino acids. Here the CDR3 DNA reads TGTGCCTGTGACACGTTGGGGGGGCATAGCTCCTGGGACACCCGACAGATGTTTTTC. Amino acid sequence: CACDTLGGHSSWDTRQMFF.

As for this clone: A much larger clonotype is one base distant, so this may be a read error. This chain uses TRDV2 with TRDJ3, with a possible D match to TRDD3 (6 bases). CDR3 length: 17 amino acids. CDR1 and CDR2 from the germline V gene are GEAIGNYY and EKD. CDR3 bases: TGTGCCTGTGACAGTACTGGGAGCTCCTGGGACACCCGACAGATTTTTTTC. This sequence encodes CACDSTGSSWDTRQIFF.

A few counts support this clone. TCRdb has a much larger clone's protein, which differs at residue 4 from the translation of this DNA, likely because of a read error; what is shown is the protein translated from the DNA. The J gene is TRDJ3, the V gene TRDV2; 8 nucleotides line up with TRDD3. Germline trimming cut 5 bases from V and 0 bases from J; bases unmatched to any gene: 11. Looked up from germline, CDR1 is GEAIGNYY and CDR2 is EKD. This CDR3 is built from 19 residues. DNA for the CDR3: TGTGCCTGTGGTCCATACTGGGGGGTCAGCTCCTGGGACACCCGACAGATGTTTTTC. Amino acid sequence: CACGPYWGVSSWDTRQMFF.

On this clone: Since a much larger clone is just one base distant, this may be a read error. CDR3 loop: CACGTLESSWDTRQMFF. The CDR3, as DNA: TGTGCCTGTGGCACATTGGAGAGCTCCTGGGACACCCGACAGATGTTTTTC. The J gene is TRDJ3, the V gene TRDV2; D ambiguous. With 5 bases removed from V and 0 bases from J, the gap between germline ends came to 13 bases. Looked up from germline, CDR1 is GEAIGNYY and CDR2 is EKD. The length of the CDR3 is 17 residues.

This clone is medium-sized (0.01 to 0.1%) within its sample. The same CDR3 can be traced to other DNA sequences in this sample. This chain joins TRDV1 and TRDJ1; tentative D call: TRDD2 (6 bases). In germline, CDR1 is TSWWSYY, CDR2 QGS. The CDR3 totals 18 residues. V was shortened by 5 bases and J by 8 bases, with 30 bases between the two germline ends. Written as DNA, the CDR3 is TGTGCTCTTGGGTCCTTTTCCTATACCGCGGGGACGTCTGTAAAACTCATCTTT. Translating it yields CALGSFSYTAGTSVKLIF.

This clone occurred a few times. The TCRdb protein, from a much larger clone, departs from this DNA's translation at residue 6, likely by read error; the protein shown derives from the DNA. V usage is TRDV2 and J usage is TRDJ1; 11 bases line up with TRDD3. The junction had 2 bases not matched to a gene; V was cut back by 0 bases and J by 0 bases. The CDR3 is 16 residues long. Germline CDR1 and CDR2: GEAIGNYY and EKD. The CDR3 sequence is CACDTMGDTHTDKLIF. The CDR3 nucleotides are TGTGCCTGTGACACCATGGGGGATACGCACACCGATAAACTCATCTTT.

Notes on this clone: This probably arose from a read error, given a far larger clone one base away. V usage is TRDV2 and J usage is TRDJ3; 9 bases are a match to TRDD3. The length of the CDR3 is 17 residues. Germline V gene sequence: CDR1 GEAIGNYY, CDR2 EKD. CDR3 in DNA: TGTGCCTGTGACATACTGGGGGACTCCTGGGACACCCGACAGATTTTTTTC. Protein: CACDILGDSWDTRQIFF.

By share of the sample, this clone is medium-sized (0.01 to 0.1%). The sample has other DNA sequences that encode this CDR3 too. The chain uses TRDV2 and TRDJ3; 10 bases match TRDD3. Trimming took 5 bases from V and 0 from J; bases not matched to a gene: 6. Germline V lookup: CDR1 GEAIGNYY, CDR2 EKD. CDR3 length: 18 amino acids. The CDR3 loop reads CACVQLGDSSWDTRQMFF. CDR3 coding DNA: TGTGCCTGTGTTCAGCTGGGGGATAGCTCCTGGGACACCCGACAGATGTTTTTC.

By sample share, this clone is medium-sized. The CDR3 coding sequence is TGTGCCTGTGACAAAGTACTGGGGGATAACTCCTGGGACACCCGACAGATGTTTTTC. Protein product: CACDKVLGDNSWDTRQMFF. V gene TRDV2 combines with J gene TRDJ3; 11 positions agree with TRDD3. This CDR3 is built from 19 residues. Trimming at V came to 2 bases and at J to 0 bases, leaving 5 bases not matched to a gene. Germline V CDR1 and CDR2: GEAIGNYY, EKD.

Notes on this clone: This may stem from a read error, because a much larger clone lies one nucleotide away. The V and J genes are TRDV2 and TRDJ3; TRDD2 or TRDD3 may be the D gene (5 bases each). The germline V gene encodes CDR1 GEAIGNYY and CDR2 EKD. The CDR3 contains 17 residues. The CDR3 DNA follows: TGTGCCTGTGACACCCTAGTGGTTTCCTGGGACACCCGACAGACGTTTTTC. As protein: CACDTLVVSWDTRQTFF.

Worth noting for this clone: This DNA translates differently at residue 11 from the TCRdb protein, which is that of a much larger clone; a read error is likely, and the protein shown is the DNA's own translation. The chain joins TRDV2 to TRDJ1, with 9 bases lining up with TRDD3. With V trimmed by 3 bases and J by 9 bases, 10 bases remained unmatched. From germline, CDR1 is GEAIGNYY and CDR2 EKD. This CDR3 spans 14 amino acids. The DNA for the CDR3 is TGTGCCTGTGACCCCATACTGGGGGAGGTTGAACTCATCTTT. Its translation: CACDPILGEVELIF.

This clone was detected many times. This sample also contains other DNA sequences that code for the same CDR3. This chain connects TRDV2 to TRDJ3, with D possibly TRDD3 on 6 matching bases. Germline V gene sequence: CDR1 GEAIGNYY, CDR2 EKD. The CDR3 is 20 amino acids. Trimming pared 0 bases from V and 3 bases from J, leaving 20 bases between. CDR3 coding DNA: TGTGCCTGTGACACCGTGGGGGGGTATTCGAACGGCTGGGACACCCGACAGATGTTTTTC. Encoded protein: CACDTVGGYSNGWDTRQMFF.

Of note for this clone: TCRdb's protein for this DNA is that of a much larger clone and differs from the translation at residue 11, likely a read error; the protein shown is the DNA translation. The chain employs TRDV2 and TRDJ3; 8 nucleotides line up with TRDD3. CDR1 is GEAIGNYY, CDR2 EKD, per germline. The CDR3 is made up of 18 amino acids. This CDR3 reads CACDTGDTFSRDTRQMFF. CDR3 sequence (DNA): TGTGCCTGTGACACCGGGGATACTTTCTCCCGGGACACCCGACAGATGTTTTTC.

Comments on this clone: TCRdb's protein for this DNA is that of a much larger clone and differs from the translation at residue 11, likely a read error; the protein shown is the DNA translation. This chain links TRDV2 with TRDJ3; 12 bases are a match to TRDD3. The V gene end was trimmed by 2 bases and the J gene end by 5 bases; junction bases not matched to a gene: 6. Germline V CDR1 and CDR2: GEAIGNYY, EKD. CDR3 length: 18 residues. The CDR3 loop reads CACDKILGDTRDTRQMFF. The CDR3 DNA follows: TGTGCCTGTGACAAAATACTGGGGGATACCCGGGACACCCGACAGATGTTTTTC.

With regard to this clone: This DNA translates differently at residue 8 from the TCRdb protein, which is that of a much larger clone; a read error is likely, and the protein shown is the DNA's own translation. V and J are TRDV2 and TRDJ3; TRDD3 agrees at 7 bases. CDR1 is GEAIGNYY, CDR2 EKD, per germline. The junction had 4 bases not matched to a gene; V was cut back by 3 bases and J by 3 bases. This CDR3 is 16 amino acids long. The CDR3 region is CACDWGSYWDTRQMFF. In DNA, the CDR3 is TGTGCCTGTGACTGGGGGAGCTACTGGGACACCCGACAGATGTTTTTC.

This clone was seen only a few times. A much larger clone lies a single base off, so this may be a read error. The chain has TRDV2 and TRDJ3, with D tentatively TRDD3 (6 bases). Germline-derived CDR1 and CDR2 are GEAIGNYY and EKD. CDR3 length: 17 residues. CDR3 DNA sequence: TGTGCCTATGACACCGTGGGGGTTACCTGGGACACCCGACAGATGTTTTTC. This encodes CAYDTVGVTWDTRQMFF.

This clone occurred a few times. One base away lies a much larger clone, so this may be a sequencing read error. The V call is TRDV2, the J call TRDJ3; D not resolved. The V end lost 3 bases, the J end lost 0 bases, and 11 bases lay between the germline ends. Germline CDR1 is GEAIGNYY and CDR2 is EKD. CDR3 length: 17 amino acids. CDR3 sequence: CACDAINGSWDTRQMFF. The CDR3 DNA reads TGTGCCTGTGACGCGATAAACGGCTCCTGGGACACCCGACAGATGTTTTTC.